This T cell receptor (beta chain) was sequenced during a study of blood T cell repertoires in COVID-19. Study at large: The United States, Italy and Spain provided the acute and convalescent COVID-19 samples. T cells, B-cell-depleted T cells, or PBMCs provided the cDNA or gDNA that served as material.

The CDR3 is made up of 15 amino acids. J was trimmed by 2 bases and V by 1 base; bases with no gene match: 0. Germline V lookup: CDR1 MGHRA, CDR2 YSYEKL. Authors' data handling: Cell counts per sample came from amplifying reference gene primers. Using immunoSEQ multiplex PCR, the repertoire was profiled, and TCRdb retains in-frame clones only, with some absent. The D gene and trimming were derived from the DNA, and the V and J assignments and clone size from that table. The repertoire has 400,000 to 450,000 clones, roughly 90% of them found once; the top ten carry almost 1.5%. The clonotype comes from a woman in her 30s with active or convalescent COVID-19. Sequences were obtained from peripheral blood. The rearrangement uses TRBV4-1 and TRBJ2-7, with 12 bases lining up with TRBD2. CDR3 sequence: CASSQGLAGAYEQYF. The CDR3 DNA reads TGCGCCAGCAGCCAAGGACTAGCGGGGGCCTACGAGCAGTACTTC.